These 23 T cell receptor beta chains originate from one sample sequenced in a study of beta chain features in type 1 diabetes. The entirety of the isolated RNA underwent reverse transcription, so expressed TCRB transcripts were sequenced. Assay: immunoSEQ multiplex PCR; the TCRdb copy retains only in-frame clones and omits some. The table lists roughly 240,000 clones, under 70% of them singletons. Sequencing was done on a sample of naive CD4+ T cells from blood. These receptors came from a man aged 25-40 years in good health.

This clone was observed a few times. V gene TRBV4-3 combines with J gene TRBJ2-7, with unresolved D. V lost 0 bases to trimming and J lost 8 bases, with 17 bases between them. The CDR3 consists of 15 residues. The germline V gene has CDR1 LGHNA and CDR2 YSLEER. The CDR3 DNA sequence: TGCGCCAGCAGCCAAGATCTCTCCCAGCCGCGAAAGCAGTACTTC. This gives the protein CASSQDLSQPRKQYF.

Comment on this clone: The sample contains more than one DNA sequence encoding this CDR3. The chain couples TRBV9 to TRBJ2-2, with unresolved D. From germline, CDR1 is SGDLS and CDR2 YYNGEE. V was pared by 0 bases and J by 5 bases, with 5 bases between. The CDR3 has 13 residues. CDR3 amino acids: CASSVEVTGELFF. CDR3 coding DNA: TGTGCCAGCAGCGTAGAAGTGACCGGGGAGCTGTTTTTT.

This clone appeared once. The rearrangement joins TRBV5-1 to TRBJ2-5; D gene unclear. Trimming pared 0 bases from V and 2 bases from J, leaving 8 bases between. Germline-derived CDR1 and CDR2 are SGHRS and YFSETQ. This CDR3 comprises 14 residues. The CDR3 nucleotides read TGCGCCAGCAGCTTGGAGGGCCGGCAAGAGACCCAGTACTTC. This gives the protein CASSLEGRQETQYF.

The chain recombines TRBV15 with TRBJ2-7; D perhaps matches TRBD2 (5 bases). Trimming removed 0 bases at V and 4 bases at J, with 10 bases between. Germline CDR1 LNHNV, CDR2 YYDKDF (reference sequence). This CDR3 region has 14 residues. Here the CDR3 DNA reads TGTGCCACCAGCAGAGATCTCGGGGAATACGAGCAGTACTTC. As protein: CATSRDLGEYEQYF.

The chain employs TRBV6-5 and TRBJ2-1; D is unresolved. CDR1 and CDR2 from the germline V gene are MNHEY and SVGAGI. There are 12 residues in the CDR3. Trimming cost V 6 bases and J 6 bases, with 9 bases left between them. The CDR3 here is CASRSTANEQFF. CDR3 bases: TGTGCCAGCAGATCGACTGCCAATGAGCAGTTCTTC.

The chain employs TRBV30 and TRBJ2-5; the match to TRBD2 covers 11 bases. The V and J ends lost 2 bases and 1 base, in that order; junction bases with no gene match: 9. The CDR3 sequence is 17 residues long. Per germline, CDR1 GTSNPN and CDR2 SVGIG (reference sequence). The CDR3 bases are TGTGCCTGGAGTTTCTCTTACGGGACTAGCGGCCAAGAGACCCAGTACTTC. Encoded protein: CAWSFSYGTSGQETQYF.

This chain connects TRBV25-1 to TRBJ1-5; 11 nucleotides match TRBD1. Looked up from germline, CDR1 is MGHDK and CDR2 is SYGVNS. The CDR3 spans 14 residues. With V trimmed by 4 bases and J by 7 bases, 3 bases remained unmatched. The CDR3 protein is CASSGTGGGQPQHF. Written as DNA, the CDR3 is TGTGCCAGCAGTGGGACAGGGGGCGGGCAGCCCCAGCATTTT.

The V call is TRBV6-5, the J call TRBJ2-3; D is possibly TRBD2 (6 bases). This CDR3 region has 15 residues. V was cut by 2 bases and J by 0 bases, with 9 bases left in between. The germline V gene encodes CDR1 MNHEY and CDR2 SVGAGI. The CDR3 nucleotides read TGTGCCAGCAGTTACGGCGGGACTAGCACAGATACGCAGTATTTT. The encoded protein is CASSYGGTSTDTQYF.

This chain connects TRBV30 to TRBJ2-7, with a weak D call TRBD2 (5 bases). V dropped 0 bases and J dropped 10 bases, with 13 bases sitting between them. Per the germline V gene, CDR1 is GTSNPN and CDR2 is SVGIG (reference sequence). The CDR3 length is 12 residues. For the CDR3, the DNA is TGTGCCTGGAGTGTAGAGGGATTGGAACAGTACTTC. Protein product: CAWSVEGLEQYF.

J is TRBJ2-3 and V is TRBV9; 7 bases are shared with TRBD1. CDR1 and CDR2 (germline): SGDLS, YYNGEE. The CDR3 runs 14 residues. Germline trimming cut 3 bases from V and 0 bases from J; bases unmatched to any gene: 1. This chain's CDR3 is CASSADRSTDTQYF. The CDR3 bases are TGTGCCAGCAGCGCGGACAGGAGCACAGATACGCAGTATTTT.

The genes are TRBV4-3 and TRBJ2-4; TRBD2 might be the D (6 bases). The CDR3 sequence is 21 residues long. The germline V gene has CDR1 LGHNA and CDR2 YSLEER. The germline V and J ends were trimmed by 0 bases and 3 bases, with 27 bases remaining between them. CDR3: CASSQDWAPTSWEMIKNIQYF. CDR3 DNA: TGCGCCAGCAGCCAAGATTGGGCCCCAACTAGCTGGGAGATGATCAAAAACATTCAGTACTTC.

V usage is TRBV4-3 and J usage is TRBJ2-1; no reliable D call. CDR1 LGHNA and CDR2 YSLEER come from the germline V gene. V lost 2 bases to trimming and J lost 10 bases, with 6 bases between them. The CDR3 sequence is 11 residues long. This chain's CDR3 is CASSQSGEQFF. In nucleotides, the CDR3 is TGCGCCAGCAGCCAATCCGGGGAGCAGTTCTTC.

The gene calls are TRBV13 and TRBJ2-7; D not certain. V was clipped by 2 bases and J by 0 bases, with 11 bases between them. This CDR3 comprises 15 residues. In germline, CDR1 is PRHDT, CDR2 FYEKMQ (reference sequence). CDR3 in DNA: TGTGCCAGCAGCTTACTGCGCGGATTCTCCTACGAGCAGTACTTC. It yields the protein CASSLLRGFSYEQYF.

The J gene is TRBJ2-1, the V gene TRBV30, with TRBD2 as a possible D gene (5 bases). The CDR3 loop spans 12 amino acids. Germline V CDR1 and CDR2: GTSNPN, SVGIG (reference sequence). Deletions cut 1 base from V and 9 bases from J, with 10 bases between. The CDR3 DNA reads as TGTGCCTGGAGTGAGAGGGTAGGTGAGCAGTTCTTC. Encoded protein: CAWSERVGEQFF.

The chain recombines TRBV30 with TRBJ2-6; unclear D gene. CDR1 is GTSNPN and CDR2 is SVGIG in the germline V gene (reference sequence). The CDR3 loop spans 15 amino acids. Trimming took off 3 bases at V and 1 base at J, with 10 bases between the two ends. The CDR3 DNA reads TGTGCCTGGAGAGGTGCCGGGTCTGGGGCCAACGTCCTGACTTTC. Its translation is CAWRGAGSGANVLTF. Supplemented by reference TRBV30 and TRBJ2-6, the full variable domain reads SQTIHQWPATLVQPVGSPLSLECTVEGTSNPNLYWYRQAAGRGLQLLFYSVGIGQISSEVPQNLSASRPQDRQFILSSKKLLLSDSGFYLCAWRGAGSGANVLTFGAGSRLTVL.

J is TRBJ1-2 and V is TRBV10-3; 8 positions match TRBD1. The CDR3 spans 13 residues. CDR1 ENHRY and CDR2 SYGVKD come from the germline V gene. Trimming cost V 7 bases and J 3 bases; bases outside gene matches: 4. The CDR3 DNA reads as TGTGCCATCACCGGACAGGGACACTATGGCTACACCTTC. As protein: CAITGQGHYGYTF.

V gene TRBV30 combines with J gene TRBJ2-1, with 7 positions matching TRBD1. The V segment lost 1 base and the J segment 6 bases; nucleotides outside the gene matches: 6. CDR1 and CDR2 from the germline V gene are GTSNPN and SVGIG (reference sequence). This CDR3 comprises 14 residues. Here the CDR3 reads CAWSDEDRANEQFF. CDR3 coding DNA: TGTGCCTGGAGTGACGAAGACAGGGCCAATGAGCAGTTCTTC. Combining the CDR3 with reference TRBV30 and TRBJ2-1 gives the whole variable domain SQTIHQWPATLVQPVGSPLSLECTVEGTSNPNLYWYRQAAGRGLQLLFYSVGIGQISSEVPQNLSASRPQDRQFILSSKKLLLSDSGFYLCAWSDEDRANEQFFGPGTRLTVL.

The chain joins TRBV7-2 to TRBJ2-2, with 9 bases aligning to TRBD2. The CDR3 spans 17 residues. The ends lost 1 base at V and 2 bases at J; junction bases unmatched: 5. Germline CDR1 and CDR2: SGHTA and FQGNSA. The CDR3 DNA is TGTGCCAGCAGCTTAGTAGGGCTAGCGGGAAACACCGGGGAGCTGTTTTTT. Protein product: CASSLVGLAGNTGELFF.

This clone was seen a single time. V is TRBV6-6 and J is TRBJ2-7; TRBD1 or TRBD2 may be the D gene (5 bases each). Trimming pared 5 bases from V and 3 bases from J, leaving 17 bases between. The CDR3 is made up of 15 amino acids. Germline CDR1 is MNHNY and CDR2 is SVGAGI (reference sequence). CDR3 amino acids: CASSTRHSGGYEQYF. Written as DNA, the CDR3 is TGTGCCAGCAGTACCAGACATTCTGGGGGCTACGAGCAGTACTTC.

V and J are TRBV13 and TRBJ1-5; a possible D gene is TRBD1 (6 bases). CDR3 size: 14 residues. Trimming removed 5 bases at V and 2 bases at J, with 10 bases between. The germline V gene has CDR1 PRHDT and CDR2 FYEKMQ (reference sequence). The CDR3 DNA reads TGTGCCAGCAGCGTAAACAGGGGCAATCAGCCCCAGCATTTT. Protein product: CASSVNRGNQPQHF. The full variable domain, rest sourced from reference TRBV13 and TRBJ1-5, is AAGVIQSPRHLIKEKRETATLKCYPIPRHDTVYWYQQGPGQDPQFLISFYEKMQSDKGSIPDRFSAQQFSDYHSELNMSSLELGDSALYFCASSVNRGNQPQHFGDGTRLSIL.

This chain joins TRBV7-9 and TRBJ2-3; D is unresolved. Trimming shortened V by 0 bases and J by 9 bases, and 10 bases separated the two germline ends. Germline-derived CDR1 and CDR2 are SEHNR and FQNEAQ (reference sequence). The CDR3 extends over 13 amino acids. DNA for the CDR3: TGTGCCAGCAGCTTAGCGCCGACCGTCACGCAGTATTTT. As protein: CASSLAPTVTQYF.

This clone was seen only once. V usage is TRBV2 and J usage is TRBJ2-5, with no clear D. V lost 7 bases to trimming and J lost 9 bases, with 9 bases between them. Germline assignment: CDR1 SNHLY and CDR2 FYNNEI. The CDR3 runs 10 residues. The CDR3 nucleotides read TGTGCCAGCATTCGAACTGCCCAGTACTTC. This gives the protein CASIRTAQYF.

The chain joins TRBV19 to TRBJ1-5; maybe TRBD1 (6 bases). Per the germline V gene, CDR1 is LNHDA and CDR2 is SQIVND (reference sequence). CDR3 length: 17 residues. The V and J ends lost 3 bases and 1 base respectively, with 16 bases between them. In nucleotides, the CDR3 is TGTGCCAGTAGTATGGGAAGGTGGGGGCTGAGCAATCAGCCCCAGCATTTT. Its translation: CASSMGRWGLSNQPQHF.